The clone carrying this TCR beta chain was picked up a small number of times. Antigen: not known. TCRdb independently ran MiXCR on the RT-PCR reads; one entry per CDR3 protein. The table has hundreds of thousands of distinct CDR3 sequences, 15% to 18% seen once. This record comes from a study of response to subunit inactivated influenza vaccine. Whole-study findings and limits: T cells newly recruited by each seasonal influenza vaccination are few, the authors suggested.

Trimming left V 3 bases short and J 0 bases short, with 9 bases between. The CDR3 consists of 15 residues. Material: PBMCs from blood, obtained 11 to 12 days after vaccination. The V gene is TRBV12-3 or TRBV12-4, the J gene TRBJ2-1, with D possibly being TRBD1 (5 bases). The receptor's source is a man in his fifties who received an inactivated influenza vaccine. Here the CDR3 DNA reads TGTGCCAGCAGTTTGGAAGGGGACTCCTACAATGAGCAGTTCTTC. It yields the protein CASSLEGDSYNEQFF.